These 29 T cell receptor beta chains share one sample of origin, sequenced in a study of beta chain features in type 1 diabetes. Every isolated RNA sample was fully reverse transcribed, so sequencing captured expressed TCRB transcripts. Some clones are missing from TCRdb's copy, which holds only in-frame ones; the method was immunoSEQ multiplex PCR. Among approximately 250,000 clones listed, 9.6% were seen once. The sample comprised naive CD4+ T cells from blood. These receptor sequences come from a woman aged 18-29 years in good health.

The gene calls are TRBV5-6 and TRBJ2-3; D unclear. CDR3 length: 12 residues. CDR1 and CDR2 (germline): SGHDT, YYEEEE. V lost 1 base to trimming and J lost 2 bases, with 2 bases between them. The CDR3 sequence: CASSLYTDTQYF. As DNA, the CDR3 is TGTGCCAGCAGCTTGTACACAGATACGCAGTATTTT.

This clone was seen a handful of times. The gene calls are TRBV5-8 and TRBJ2-5; TRBD1 matches 7 bases. V was clipped by 1 base and J by 4 bases; unmatched bases: 4. Germline CDR1 reads SGHTS; CDR2 reads YDEGEE. The CDR3 totals 14 residues. CDR3 in DNA: TGTGCCAGCAGCTTGAAAGGGGGCCTAGAGACCCAGTACTTC. Translation: CASSLKGGLETQYF.

The chain combines TRBV9 with TRBJ2-5, with TRBD1 identical over 7 bases. CDR1 is SGDLS, CDR2 YYNGEE, per germline. V was clipped by 0 bases and J by 2 bases; unmatched bases: 4. The CDR3 length is 15 residues. The CDR3 nucleotides are TGTGCCAGCAGCGTAGGGCCAGGGGGACAAGAGACCCAGTACTTC. As protein: CASSVGPGGQETQYF.

For this clone: A read error may account for a junction end that differs from germline. The chain is built from TRBV7-9 and TRBJ2-4; TRBD2 agrees at 7 bases. The CDR3 contains 19 residues. The V gene's germline CDR1 is SEHNR and CDR2 FQNEAQ (reference sequence). CDR3 protein: CASSSQRWEGPRAQNIQYF. As DNA, the CDR3 is TGTGCCAGCAGCTCCCAACGCTGGGAGGGCCCTCGAGCCCAAAACATTCAGTACTTC. Using reference TRBV7-9 and TRBJ2-4 for the parts outside the CDR3, the full variable domain is DTGVSQNPRHKITKRGQNVTFRCDPISEHNRLYWYRQTLGQGPEFLTYFQNEAQLEKSRLLSDRFSAERPKGSFSTLEIQRTEQGDSAMYLCASSSQRWEGPRAQNIQYFGAGTRLSVL.

This clone was recorded at least ten times. The chain links TRBV20-1 to TRBJ1-4; D not resolved. Trimming shortened V by 6 bases and J by 6 bases, and 8 bases separated the two germline ends. This CDR3 comprises 11 residues. Germline V CDR1 and CDR2: DFQATT, SNEGSKA (reference sequence). The CDR3 sequence: CSAGLYEKLFF. CDR3 nucleotides: TGCAGTGCCGGACTGTATGAAAAACTGTTTTTT.

This clone was seen a handful of times. The chain carries TRBV28 and TRBJ1-6; no firm D call. V was cut by 7 bases and J by 7 bases, with 11 bases left in between. The CDR3 extends over 13 amino acids. Germline assignment: CDR1 MDHEN and CDR2 SYDVKM. The CDR3 coding sequence is TGTGCCAGCAATAGAATAGAGAATTCACCCCTCCACTTT. Translation: CASNRIENSPLHF.

This clone has only a few counts. The chain uses TRBV5-1 and TRBJ2-1; TRBD1 aligns across 8 bases. CDR3 length: 15 amino acids. The germline V gene has CDR1 SGHRS and CDR2 YFSETQ. The V segment lost 4 bases and the J segment 8 bases; nucleotides outside the gene matches: 11. CDR3 residues: CASSLTGQGSDEQFF. The CDR3 DNA reads TGCGCCAGCAGCCTAACCGGACAGGGTAGCGATGAGCAGTTCTTC.

This clone has just a few counts. The gene calls are TRBV6-1 and TRBJ2-3; 7 nucleotides align to TRBD1. The V and J ends lost 6 bases and 2 bases, in that order; junction bases with no gene match: 8. The CDR3 runs 15 residues. Germline assignment: CDR1 MNHNS and CDR2 SASEGT. CDR3 bases: TGTGCCAGCAGCGCCGGGACAGAGTCCACAGATACGCAGTATTTT. This translates into CASSAGTESTDTQYF.

There are a few counts of this clone. In DNA form, the CDR3 reads TGCGCCAGCAGCCATCGGACTAGGGGAAACTCTGGGGCCAACGTCCTGACTTTC. Its translation is CASSHRTRGNSGANVLTF. The chain combines TRBV4-1 with TRBJ2-6; 7 positions match TRBD2. The V gene end was trimmed by 3 bases and the J gene end by 0 bases; junction bases not matched to a gene: 8. Germline CDR1 is MGHRA and CDR2 is YSYEKL. The CDR3 runs 18 residues.

This chain connects TRBV19 to TRBJ1-5; unclear D gene. V was clipped by 4 bases and J by 4 bases, with 14 bases between them. Germline V gene data show CDR1 as LNHDA and CDR2 as SQIVND (reference sequence). CDR3 length equals 15 residues. Written as DNA, the CDR3 is TGTGCCAGTAGTACCTTTCCCTTACTAAATCAGCCCCAGCATTTT. Protein product: CASSTFPLLNQPQHF.

The chain recombines TRBV6-5 with TRBJ2-5, with D possibly being TRBD2 (6 bases). There are 16 residues in the CDR3. V dropped 2 bases and J dropped 7 bases, with 20 bases sitting between them. The germline V gene has CDR1 MNHEY and CDR2 SVGAGI. DNA of the CDR3: TGTGCCAGCAGTTACGATACCGGGAGTCAGAGCGTGACCCAGTACTTC. This sequence encodes CASSYDTGSQSVTQYF.

The sample holds many counts of this clone. The J gene is TRBJ2-1, the V gene TRBV29-1; D perhaps matches TRBD1 (6 bases). This CDR3 comprises 12 residues. The germline V gene encodes CDR1 SQVTM and CDR2 ANQGSEA. Trimming cost V 6 bases and J 6 bases, with 12 bases left between them. CDR3 DNA: TGCAGCGTGTGGGGGCCGGGCAATGAGCAGTTCTTC. It yields the protein CSVWGPGNEQFF.

In this sample, this clone turned up a few times. J is TRBJ2-6 and V is TRBV28; possibly TRBD1 for D (5 bases). Trimming left V 3 bases short and J 2 bases short, with 8 bases between. Germline V gene sequence: CDR1 MDHEN, CDR2 SYDVKM. CDR3 length equals 15 residues. CDR3 sequence reads: CASSFPGPGANVLTF. The CDR3 DNA sequence: TGTGCCAGCAGTTTCCCAGGGCCTGGGGCCAACGTCCTGACTTTC.

The rearrangement links TRBV5-1 to TRBJ2-2, with 10 positions matching TRBD1. J lost 6 bases, V lost 4 bases, and 6 bases had no gene match. Germline V gene lookup returns CDR1 SGHRS and CDR2 YFSETQ. This CDR3 is 15 amino acids long. The CDR3 DNA sequence: TGCGCCAGCAGCCCCGGACAGGGGGACCCCGGGGAGCTGTTTTTT. Protein product: CASSPGQGDPGELFF. Using reference TRBV5-1 and TRBJ2-2 for the parts outside the CDR3, the full variable domain is KAGVTQTPRYLIKTRGQQVTLSCSPISGHRSVSWYQQTPGQGLQFLFEYFSETQRNKGNFPGRFSGRQFSNSRSEMNVSTLELGDSALYLCASSPGQGDPGELFFGEGSRLTVL.

V usage is TRBV7-2 and J usage is TRBJ1-1, with 7 nucleotides matching TRBD1. Germline loops: CDR1 SGHTA, CDR2 FQGNSA. The CDR3 has 17 amino acids. J was trimmed by 0 bases and V by 1 base; bases with no gene match: 8. CDR3 DNA sequence: TGTGCCAGCAGCTTAGGGGGACAGCTACACATGAACACTGAAGCTTTCTTT. This gives the protein CASSLGGQLHMNTEAFF.

A few counts support this clone. One junction end disagrees with the germline gene, perhaps due to a read error. The chain joins TRBV29-1 to TRBJ2-1, with 10 nucleotides matching TRBD1. Germline V gives CDR1 SQVTM, CDR2 ANQGSEA. The CDR3 contains 14 residues. CDR3 DNA sequence: TGCAGCGGTGAAGGGACAGGGGCCCTTGGTGAGCAGTTCTTC. It encodes CSGEGTGALGEQFF.

The chain's CDR3 is CAISQTRLAGDTYEQYF. CDR3 DNA sequence: TGTGCCATCAGCCAGACTAGACTAGCGGGAGACACCTACGAGCAGTACTTC. This chain connects TRBV10-3 to TRBJ2-7, with TRBD2 identical over 12 bases. The germline gives CDR1 ENHRY, CDR2 SYGVKD. V was pared by 6 bases and J by 2 bases, with 11 bases of the junction left unmatched. CDR3 length: 17 residues.

This clone has at least ten counts. V and J are TRBV18 and TRBJ2-7; D gene ambiguous. CDR1 and CDR2 from the germline V gene are KGHSH and LQKENI. This CDR3 region has 12 residues. Between the trimmed V and J ends, which lost 0 bases and 7 bases, there was a span of 7 bases. Written as DNA, the CDR3 is TGTGCCAGCTCACCACCGTCGCGAGAGCAGTACTTC. Residues: CASSPPSREQYF.

V usage is TRBV19 and J usage is TRBJ1-5; possible D gene TRBD1, 5 bases. V shed 4 bases and J shed 0 bases, with 13 bases lying between them. Germline V CDR1 and CDR2: LNHDA, SQIVND (reference sequence). CDR3 length: 16 amino acids. CDR3 loop: CASSNRPTDSNQPQHF. For the CDR3, the DNA is TGTGCCAGTAGTAATCGCCCGACAGATAGCAATCAGCCCCAGCATTTT.

The rearrangement uses TRBV5-1 and TRBJ1-2; D unclear. The germline CDR1 and CDR2 sequences are SGHRS and YFSETQ. This CDR3 has 16 amino acids. V dropped 4 bases and J dropped 3 bases, with 19 bases sitting between them. The CDR3 bases are TGCGCCAGCAGCCAGGTTCCGAGGCGGAGGGACTATGGCTACACCTTC. This gives the protein CASSQVPRRRDYGYTF.

V usage is TRBV29-1 and J usage is TRBJ2-3; TRBD2 matches at 8 bases. Germline V gives CDR1 SQVTM, CDR2 ANQGSEA. With V trimmed by 7 bases and J by 2 bases, 5 bases remained unmatched. This CDR3 has 13 amino acids. CDR3 sequence (DNA): TGCAGCGGGGGAGCGGGGGACACAGATACGCAGTATTTT. This encodes CSGGAGDTDTQYF.

This chain connects TRBV5-4 to TRBJ2-7; D is perhaps TRBD1 (5 bases). CDR1 and CDR2 from the germline V gene are SGHNT and YYREEE (reference sequence). CDR3 length equals 16 residues. V was clipped by 0 bases and J by 4 bases, with 17 bases between them. In DNA form, the CDR3 reads TGTGCCAGCAGCTTGGGGGTAGGGCAGGGAATTTACGAGCAGTACTTC. This translates into CASSLGVGQGIYEQYF.

This clone was counted only a few times. The chain links TRBV25-1 to TRBJ1-1; D not certain. The germline V and J ends were trimmed by 6 bases and 0 bases, with 14 bases remaining between them. Germline CDR1 and CDR2: MGHDK and SYGVNS. The CDR3 runs to 15 residues. In DNA form, the CDR3 reads TGTGCCAGCAGCTCGGACGGAGGATTGAACACTGAAGCTTTCTTT. Residues: CASSSDGGLNTEAFF.

This clone was seen more than once but under ten times. The V and J genes are TRBV19 and TRBJ2-3, with TRBD2 matching 12 bases. J gave up 8 bases and V 6 bases, and 6 bases lay outside the gene matches. The CDR3 is made up of 14 amino acids. CDR1 is LNHDA, CDR2 SQIVND, per germline (reference sequence). CDR3 bases: TGTGCCAGTAGCCCTAGCGGGGGGGCCGGTACGCAGTATTTT. This translates into CASSPSGGAGTQYF. The full variable domain, in which reference TRBV19 and TRBJ2-3 provide the parts outside the CDR3, is DGGITQSPKYLFRKEGQNVTLSCEQNLNHDAMYWYRQDPGQGLRLIYYSQIVNDFQKGDIAEGYSVSREKKESFPLTVTSAQKNPTAFYLCASSPSGGAGTQYFGPGTRLTVL.

The chain links TRBV18 to TRBJ1-3; D is ambiguous. CDR3 length: 15 residues. V was pared by 3 bases and J by 0 bases, with 9 bases between. The germline V gene encodes CDR1 KGHSH and CDR2 LQKENI. The CDR3 is CASSPDLASGNTIYF. In nucleotides, the CDR3 is TGTGCCAGCTCACCTGATCTGGCCTCTGGAAACACCATATATTTT.

This clone was seen many times. The chain couples TRBV7-2 to TRBJ2-7; perhaps TRBD1 as D (6 bases). Trimming removed 3 bases at V and 5 bases at J, with 11 bases between. Germline-derived CDR1 and CDR2 are SGHTA and FQGNSA. The CDR3 has 13 amino acids. The CDR3 loop is CASSFNRADEQYF. Written as DNA, the CDR3 is TGTGCCAGCAGCTTCAACAGGGCGGACGAGCAGTACTTC.

This clone has only a few counts. The chain employs TRBV19 and TRBJ2-1, with 14 bases that match TRBD2. The junction had 7 bases not matched to a gene; V was cut back by 6 bases and J by 0 bases. The CDR3 runs 18 residues. Germline loops: CDR1 LNHDA, CDR2 SQIVND (reference sequence). The CDR3 sequence: CASRRTSGGTSSYNEQFF. The DNA of the CDR3 is TGTGCCAGTAGAAGGACTAGCGGGGGGACGAGCTCCTACAATGAGCAGTTCTTC.

This clone was found a few times. Other nucleotide sequences from this sample produce the same CDR3. The V gene is TRBV5-1, the J gene TRBJ1-1; 7 bases agree with TRBD1. The CDR3 runs 14 residues. V gave up 4 bases and J gave up 2 bases; unmatched junction bases: 5. Germline values: CDR1 SGHRS, CDR2 YFSETQ. CDR3 coding DNA: TGCGCCAGCAGCCTTGGGACAGCTAACACTGAAGCTTTCTTT. This translates into CASSLGTANTEAFF.

The rearrangement links TRBV27 to TRBJ2-7, with 7 bases fitting TRBD2. Trimming took 5 bases from V and 7 from J; bases not matched to a gene: 11. CDR1 MNHEY and CDR2 SMNVEV come from the germline V gene (reference sequence). There are 14 residues in the CDR3. The CDR3, as DNA: TGTGCCAGCAGTCCCTCCCGGGGGGATGAGGAGCAGTACTTC. Protein sequence: CASSPSRGDEEQYF.